Below, 8 T cell receptor beta chains from the same sample are listed, as sequenced in a study of T cells in Graves' hyperthyroidism and ophthalmopathy. RNA transcripts yielded amplified TCR beta CDR3 regions. In the first-round RT-PCR of the TCR CDR3, the HTBI primer set was used. One entry per CDR3 protein results from TCRdb running MiXCR on the multiplex PCR reads. The sample has about 360,000 distinct CDR3 sequences; roughly 12% are singletons. The sequencing sample was made of blood. These receptor sequences come from a man aged 25 to 45 with Graves' hyperthyroidism that later progressed to Graves' ophthalmopathy.

The V gene is TRBV24-1, the J gene TRBJ1-2; a possible D gene is TRBD1 (5 bases). Germline V gene data show CDR1 as KGHDR and CDR2 as SFDVKD. The length of the CDR3 is 15 residues. The V and J ends lost 4 bases and 3 bases respectively, with 14 bases between them. CDR3 in amino acids: CATSDTTGGYYGYTF. The CDR3 DNA follows: TGTGCCACCAGTGACACAACAGGTGGTTACTATGGCTACACCTTC.

The CDR3 nucleotides are TGCGCCAGCAGCTTGAAGGTACAGATCGGCTACCAAAGCTCCTACGAGCAGTACTTC. This encodes CASSLKVQIGYQSSYEQYF. The V call is TRBV5-1, the J call TRBJ2-7; D is ambiguous. V was cut by 1 base and J by 0 bases, with 23 bases left in between. This CDR3 region has 19 residues. From germline, CDR1 is SGHRS and CDR2 YFSETQ.

The chain uses TRBV12-3 or TRBV12-4 and TRBJ2-5; 7 bases line up with TRBD2. The CDR3 length is 15 residues. Trimming removed 1 base from V and 2 bases from J; junction bases left unmatched: 4. CDR3 in DNA: TGTGCCAGCAGTTTAGTTGGGGAGGGGCAAGAGACCCAGTACTTC. Translated, it gives CASSLVGEGQETQYF.

The sample holds many counts of this clonotype. J is TRBJ2-1 and V is TRBV27; 13 bases line up with TRBD2. CDR1 is MNHEY, CDR2 SMNVEV, per germline (reference sequence). After removal of 6 bases from V and 5 bases from J, the junction contained 4 bases not matched to a gene. This CDR3 contains 15 residues. The CDR3 DNA is TGTGCCAGCAGCCCACTAGCGGGGGGGCACAATGAGCAGTTCTTC. Its protein product is CASSPLAGGHNEQFF.

This clonotype has at least ten counts. V and J are TRBV7-2 and TRBJ2-3, with 7 bases that match TRBD1. The length of the CDR3 is 12 residues. Per the germline V gene, CDR1 is SGHTA and CDR2 is FQGNSA. Trimming at V came to 6 bases and at J to 5 bases, leaving 2 bases not matched to a gene. CDR3 sequence: CASRTGIDTQYF. As DNA, the CDR3 is TGTGCCAGCAGGACAGGGATAGATACGCAGTATTTT.

This chain uses TRBV9 with TRBJ2-5; D is unclear. The CDR3 length is 13 residues. The germline CDR1 and CDR2 sequences are SGDLS and YYNGEE. The V end lost 3 bases, the J end lost 5 bases, and 11 bases lay between the germline ends. CDR3 DNA sequence: TGTGCCAGCAGCGCTTCACCTGGGGAGACCCAGTACTTC. Protein product: CASSASPGETQYF.

The rearrangement uses TRBV19 and TRBJ1-2; 9 bases are shared with TRBD1. The junction had 6 bases not matched to a gene; V was cut back by 2 bases and J by 5 bases. The CDR3 has 15 amino acids. The germline CDR1 and CDR2 sequences are LNHDA and SQIVND (reference sequence). In DNA form, the CDR3 reads TGTGCCAGTAGTATAACCGGACAGGGGATGTATGGCTACACCTTC. This sequence encodes CASSITGQGMYGYTF.

This clonotype was counted ten times or more. DNA of the CDR3: TGTGCCAGCAGTCACGCTAGACTTTCACGGGGGGCGCAGCCCCAGCATTTT. Its protein product is CASSHARLSRGAQPQHF. This chain uses TRBV12-3 or TRBV12-4 with TRBJ1-5, with a tentative D call TRBD1 (6 bases). Trimming pared 5 bases from V and 7 bases from J, leaving 24 bases between. The CDR3 consists of 17 residues.